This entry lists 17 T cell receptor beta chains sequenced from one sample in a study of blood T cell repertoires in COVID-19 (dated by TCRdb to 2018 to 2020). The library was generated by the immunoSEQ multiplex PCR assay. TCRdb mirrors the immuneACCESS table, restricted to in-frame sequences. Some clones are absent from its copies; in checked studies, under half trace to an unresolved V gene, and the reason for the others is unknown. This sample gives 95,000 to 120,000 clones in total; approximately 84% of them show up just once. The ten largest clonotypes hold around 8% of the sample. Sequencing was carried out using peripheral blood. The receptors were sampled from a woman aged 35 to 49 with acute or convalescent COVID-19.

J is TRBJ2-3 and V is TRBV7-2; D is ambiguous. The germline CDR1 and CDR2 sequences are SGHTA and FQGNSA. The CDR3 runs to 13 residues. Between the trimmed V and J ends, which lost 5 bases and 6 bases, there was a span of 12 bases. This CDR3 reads CASSPPPRDTQYF. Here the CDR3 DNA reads TGTGCCAGCAGCCCACCCCCTAGGGATACGCAGTATTTT. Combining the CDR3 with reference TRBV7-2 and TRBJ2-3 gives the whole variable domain GAGVSQSPSNKVTEKGKDVELRCDPISGHTALYWYRQSLGQGLEFLIYFQGNSAPDKSGLPSDRFSAERTGGSVSTLTIQRTQQEDSAVYLCASSPPPRDTQYFGPGTRLTVL.

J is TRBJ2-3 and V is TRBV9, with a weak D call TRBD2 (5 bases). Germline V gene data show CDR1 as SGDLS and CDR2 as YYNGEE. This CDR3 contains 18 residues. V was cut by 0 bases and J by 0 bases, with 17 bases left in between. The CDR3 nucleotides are TGTGCCAGCAGCGTAGTGGCCGGGGTGGGTTCTAGCACAGATACGCAGTATTTT. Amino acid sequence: CASSVVAGVGSSTDTQYF.

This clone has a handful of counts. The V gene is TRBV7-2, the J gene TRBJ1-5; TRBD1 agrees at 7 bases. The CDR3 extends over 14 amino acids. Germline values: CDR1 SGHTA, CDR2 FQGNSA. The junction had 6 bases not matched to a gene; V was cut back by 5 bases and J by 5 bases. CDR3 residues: CASSPRQGYQPQHF. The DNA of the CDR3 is TGTGCCAGCAGCCCAAGACAGGGATATCAGCCCCAGCATTTT.

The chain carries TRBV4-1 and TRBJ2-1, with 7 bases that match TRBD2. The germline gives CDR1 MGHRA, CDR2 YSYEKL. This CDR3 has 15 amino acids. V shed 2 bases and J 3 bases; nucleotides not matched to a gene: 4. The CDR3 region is CASSQLGLGYNEQFF. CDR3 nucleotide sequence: TGCGCCAGCAGCCAATTAGGACTAGGCTACAATGAGCAGTTCTTC.

CDR3 sequence: CASSSGGHEQFF. CDR3 nucleotide sequence: TGTGCCAGCAGCTCAGGGGGCCATGAGCAGTTCTTC. The chain uses TRBV7-3 and TRBJ2-1; 8 nucleotides agree with TRBD1. This CDR3 spans 12 amino acids. Germline V lookup: CDR1 SGHTA, CDR2 FQGTGA. Trimming cost V 4 bases and J 8 bases; bases outside gene matches: 1. The full variable domain, in which reference TRBV7-3 and TRBJ2-1 provide the parts outside the CDR3, is GAGVSQTPSNKVTEKGKYVELRCDPISGHTALYWYRQSLGQGPEFLIYFQGTGAADDSGLPNDRFFAVRPEGSVSTLKIQRTERGDSAVYLCASSSGGHEQFFGPGTRLTVL.

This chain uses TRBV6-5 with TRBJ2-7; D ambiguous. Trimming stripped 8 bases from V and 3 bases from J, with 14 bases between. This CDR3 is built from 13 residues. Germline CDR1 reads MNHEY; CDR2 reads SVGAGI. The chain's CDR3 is CASSFEPSYEQYF. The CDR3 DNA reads TGTGCCAGCTCATTTGAGCCAAGCTACGAGCAGTACTTC.

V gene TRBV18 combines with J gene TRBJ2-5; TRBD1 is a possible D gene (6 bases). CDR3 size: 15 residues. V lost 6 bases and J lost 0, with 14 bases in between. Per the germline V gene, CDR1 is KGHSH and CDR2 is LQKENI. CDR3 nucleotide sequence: TGTGCCAGCTCCACCATGCAGGGGAACCAAGAGACCCAGTACTTC. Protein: CASSTMQGNQETQYF.

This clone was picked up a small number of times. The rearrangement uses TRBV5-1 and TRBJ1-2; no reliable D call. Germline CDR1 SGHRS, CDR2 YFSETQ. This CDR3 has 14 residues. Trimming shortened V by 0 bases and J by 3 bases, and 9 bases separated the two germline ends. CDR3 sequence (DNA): TGCGCCAGCAGCTTGGCCCTAGGAGACTATGGCTACACCTTC. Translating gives CASSLALGDYGYTF.

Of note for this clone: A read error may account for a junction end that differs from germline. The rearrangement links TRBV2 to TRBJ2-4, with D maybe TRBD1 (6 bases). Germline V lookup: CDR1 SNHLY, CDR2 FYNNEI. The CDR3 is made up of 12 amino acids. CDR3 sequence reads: CASSENRGTLNF. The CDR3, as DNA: TGTGCCAGCAGTGAAAATCGTGGGACATTAAACTTC. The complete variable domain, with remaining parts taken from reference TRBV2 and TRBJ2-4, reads EPEVTQTPSHQVTQMGQEVILRCVPISNHLYFYWYRQILGQKVEFLVSFYNNEISEKSEIFDDQFSVERPDGSNFTLKIRSTKLEDSAMYFCASSENRGTLNFGAGTRLSVL.

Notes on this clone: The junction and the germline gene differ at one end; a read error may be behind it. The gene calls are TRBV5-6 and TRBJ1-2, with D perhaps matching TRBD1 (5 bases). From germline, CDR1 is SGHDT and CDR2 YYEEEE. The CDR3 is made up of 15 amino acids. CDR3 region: CASRLGVTATYGYTF. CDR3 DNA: TGTGCCAGCAGATTGGGCGTGACAGCCACCTATGGCTACACCTTC.

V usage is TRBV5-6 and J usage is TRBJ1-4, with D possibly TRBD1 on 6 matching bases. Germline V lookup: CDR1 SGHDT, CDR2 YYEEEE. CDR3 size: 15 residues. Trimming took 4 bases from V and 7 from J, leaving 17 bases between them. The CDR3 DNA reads TGTGCCAGCAGCCCCGATGTTCAGGGGAGTGAAAAACTGTTTTTT. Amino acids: CASSPDVQGSEKLFF.

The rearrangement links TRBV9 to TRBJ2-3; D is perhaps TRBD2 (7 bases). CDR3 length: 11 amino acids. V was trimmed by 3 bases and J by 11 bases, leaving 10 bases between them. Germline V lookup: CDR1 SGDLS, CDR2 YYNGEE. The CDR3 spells CASSGGGGQYF. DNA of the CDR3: TGTGCCAGCAGCGGGGGAGGGGGGCAGTATTTT.

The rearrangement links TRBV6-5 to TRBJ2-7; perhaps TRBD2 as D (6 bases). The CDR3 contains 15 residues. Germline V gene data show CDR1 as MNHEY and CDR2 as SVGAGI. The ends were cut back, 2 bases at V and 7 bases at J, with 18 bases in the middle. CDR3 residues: CASSYGGTERMEQYF. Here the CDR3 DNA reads TGTGCCAGCAGTTACGGAGGGACCGAAAGGATGGAGCAGTACTTC.

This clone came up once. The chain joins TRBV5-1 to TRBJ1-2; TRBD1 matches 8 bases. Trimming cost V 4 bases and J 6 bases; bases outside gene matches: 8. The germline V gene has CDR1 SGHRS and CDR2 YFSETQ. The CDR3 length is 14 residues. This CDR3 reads CASSASTGADGYTF. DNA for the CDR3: TGCGCCAGCAGCGCCTCGACAGGGGCGGATGGCTACACCTTC.

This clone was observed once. CDR3 in DNA: TGCGCCAGCAGCACCGGACAGGGAACGTACAATGAGCAGTTCTTC. It specifies CASSTGQGTYNEQFF. This chain uses TRBV5-1 with TRBJ2-1, with TRBD1 matching over 8 bases. The V gene end was trimmed by 4 bases and the J gene end by 4 bases; junction bases not matched to a gene: 7. Germline V CDR1 and CDR2: SGHRS, YFSETQ. The CDR3 contains 15 residues.

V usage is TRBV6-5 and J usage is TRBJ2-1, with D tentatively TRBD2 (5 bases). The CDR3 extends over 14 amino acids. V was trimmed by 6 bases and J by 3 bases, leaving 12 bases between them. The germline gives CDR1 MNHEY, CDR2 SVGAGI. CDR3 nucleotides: TGTGCCAGCAGCCGAGGGCGAGACTACAATGAGCAGTTCTTC. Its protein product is CASSRGRDYNEQFF.

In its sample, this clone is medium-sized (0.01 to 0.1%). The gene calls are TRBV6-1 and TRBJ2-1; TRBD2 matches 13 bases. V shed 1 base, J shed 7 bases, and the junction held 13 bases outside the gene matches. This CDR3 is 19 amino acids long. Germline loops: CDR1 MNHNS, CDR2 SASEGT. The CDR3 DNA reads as TGTGCCAGCAGTGAAGGTGTGACTAGCGGGGGGCCCAAAGGGAATGAGCAGTTCTTC. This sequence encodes CASSEGVTSGGPKGNEQFF.